Listed below are T cell receptor beta chains from one sample, sequenced in a study of blood T cell repertoires in COVID-19. Some clones are missing from TCRdb's copy, which holds only in-frame ones; the method was immunoSEQ multiplex PCR. The profile shows about 250,000 clones, 85% to 95% of them singletons. Sequenced: peripheral blood. These receptors came from a young man with COVID-19, enrolled during active disease. The CDR3 runs from the conserved cysteine through the conserved F or W. A D gene is named only where the DNA matches it firmly. Expanded clones get a size class; other rows say once, few or many, or leave the size out.

D	V	length	J	size	DNA	CDR3
TRBD1	TRBV19	14	TRBJ2-7	.	TGTGCCAGTATGCCCGGGACAGGGGTCTACGAGCAGTACTTC	CASMPGTGVYEQYF
TRBD1	TRBV6-4	15	TRBJ1-6	.	TGTGCCAGCAGCGCCCGGGACAGAGATAATTCACCCCTCCACTTT	CASSARDRDNSPLHF
.	TRBV19	15	TRBJ1-2	.	TGTGCCAGTACCCTGGGTCAGGTTACTAACTATGGCTACACCTTC	CASTLGQVTNYGYTF
TRBD1	TRBV29-1	14	TRBJ1-2	.	TGCAGCGTTGAAAAGGGTAGGACAGGCTATGGCTACACCTTC	CSVEKGRTGYGYTF
.	TRBV10-1	18	TRBJ2-2	.	TGCGCCAGCAGTGAGGAGGCCAGCGGGTGGTCGAACACCGGGGAGCTGTTTTTT	CASSEEASGWSNTGELFF
.	TRBV19	12	TRBJ1-6	.	TGTGCCAGTAGGGGGGCAGGGTCACCCCTCCACTTT	CASRGAGSPLHF
TRBD1	TRBV6-5	13	TRBJ1-5	.	TGTGCCAGCAGTCCAGGGGGGTGGCAGCCCCAGCATTTT	CASSPGGWQPQHF
.	TRBV3-1/TRBV3-2	15	TRBJ2-6	.	TGTGCCAGCAGCCAAGACGCGTCTGGGGCCAACGTCCTGACTTTC	CASSQDASGANVLTF
.	TRBV5-1	12	TRBJ1-1	.	TGCGCCAGCAGCTTGAGTCCAGTCGAAGCTTTCTTT	CASSLSPVEAFF
TRBD1	TRBV6-5	12	TRBJ2-7	.	TGTGCCAGCAGCTTGACAGGGTACGAGCAGTACTTC	CASSLTGYEQYF
.	TRBV7-2	15	TRBJ2-7	few	TGTGCCAGCAGCTCCACCGAGCGGAACTCCTACGAGCAGTACTTC	CASSSTERNSYEQYF
.	TRBV10-3	12	TRBJ1-2	.	TGTGCCATCAGTGGGACAAGGGATGGCTACACCTTC	CAISGTRDGYTF
.	TRBV4-1	15	TRBJ1-6	.	TGCGCCAGCCGTTCTACAGGAATATATAATTCACCCCTCCACTTT	CASRSTGIYNSPLHF
TRBD2	TRBV18	17	TRBJ2-7	.	TGTGCCAGCTCACCCGGGAGGACCTTTTCACCCTCCTACGAGCAGTACTTC	CASSPGRTFSPSYEQYF
.	TRBV27	16	TRBJ2-1	.	TGTGCCAGCAGTCTAGAGGGTACGGGCCCCTACAATGAGCAGTTCTTC	CASSLEGTGPYNEQFF
.	TRBV4-1	14	TRBJ2-7	.	TGCGCCAGCAGGCGTTTGGGAGGTCTAGACGAGCAGTACTTC	CASRRLGGLDEQYF
.	TRBV21-1	12	TRBJ2-2	.	TGTGCCAGCAAGGAGGGCACCGGGGAGCTGTTTTTT	CASKEGTGELFF
TRBD2	TRBV27	15	TRBJ2-1	.	TGTGCCAGCAGCCCGACTAGCGGGGGGGCGAATGAGCAGTTCTTC	CASSPTSGGANEQFF
TRBD1	TRBV5-4	17	TRBJ1-1	.	TGTGCCAGCAGCTTGTCCAGGGGGGACAGGGGGCTAACTGAAGCTTTCTTT	CASSLSRGDRGLTEAFF
.	TRBV5-1	15	TRBJ1-1	.	TGCGCCAGCAGCTTGCGATTGGGGGCGAACACTGAAGCTTTCTTT	CASSLRLGANTEAFF
.	TRBV9	15	TRBJ2-5	.	TGTGCCAGCAGCGTAGAGTGGGCCCGGTCAGAGACCCAGTACTTC	CASSVEWARSETQYF
.	TRBV28	11	TRBJ1-2	.	TGTGCCAGCTCTTGGGCGGGGGGCTACACCTTC	CASSWAGGYTF
TRBD1	TRBV20-1	13	TRBJ2-7	once	TGCAGTGCTCGTGGGACAGCTACCTACGAGCAGTACTTC	CSARGTATYEQYF
.	TRBV3-1/TRBV3-2	15	TRBJ1-2	.	TGTGCCAGCAGCCAAGATAGAAGGGAGACTCGCGGCTACACCTTC	CASSQDRRETRGYTF
TRBD1	TRBV11-2	15	TRBJ1-3	.	TGTGCCAGCAGCGCGGACAGGGCCCCTGGAAACACCATATATTTT	CASSADRAPGNTIYF
.	TRBV6-4	17	TRBJ1-4	once	TGTGCCAGCAGTGAGTCGAGTCGGGTATCGTTTAAAGAAAAACTGTTTTTT	CASSESSRVSFKEKLFF
.	TRBV28	16	TRBJ1-2	few	TGTGCCAGCAGCCCCACCCCTTTTCGGGGTCTGTATGGCTACACCTTC	CASSPTPFRGLYGYTF